The rows below give T cell receptor beta chains drawn from one sample of a study of regulatory T cells in long-lasting Graves disease. TCRdb processed the multiplex PCR reads anew with MiXCR; each CDR3 protein has one entry. The sample lists around 400,000 distinct CDR3 sequences; roughly a sixth were seen once. The sample was peripheral blood mononuclear cells (PBMCs), taken at new diagnosis, from a patient treated with antithyroid drugs. The source of these receptors is a female donor with Graves disease. Both conserved end residues are trimmed from each CDR3.

J | V | CDR3
TRBJ1-5 | TRBV28 | ASGRGTGNSNQPQH
TRBJ1-6 | TRBV6-9 | ASSEWIKDSPLH
TRBJ1-1 | TRBV10-1 | ASSESGLEAF
TRBJ1-6 | TRBV20-1 | SARLRNNSLLH
TRBJ2-1 | TRBV12-3/TRBV12-4 | ASSPRYSRSFNEQF
TRBJ1-2 | TRBV27 | ASSTGAGNYGYT
TRBJ2-7 | TRBV11-2 | ASSFSAGIPLYEQY
TRBJ2-1 | TRBV29-1 | SVAGAYNEQF
TRBJ2-1 | TRBV7-9 | ASILPRFAGSLGGSSYNEQF
TRBJ2-3 | TRBV6-4 | ASSDHGQNTDTQY
TRBJ2-5 | TRBV9 | ASSVATGGETQY
TRBJ2-3 | TRBV15 | ATSRTSSPDTQY
TRBJ2-1 | TRBV24-1 | ATSGSPGLARDVLYNEQF
- | TRBV7-9 | ASSLGRGRAETQY
TRBJ1-1 | TRBV6-2/TRBV6-3 | ASSSQEGTEAF
TRBJ2-3 | TRBV24-1 | ATSGGGSTDTQY